This TCR beta chain derives from a study of T cell changes during pregnancy in multiple sclerosis. Here immunoSEQ multiplex PCR was the method, and the copy in TCRdb shows in-frame clones only, minus some. The data contain 35,000 to 45,000 clones, around 92% of them singletons. This clone is a singleton in its sample. CDR1 and CDR2 (germline): SGHRS, YFSETQ. This CDR3 comprises 15 residues. Trimming at V came to 7 bases and at J to 5 bases, leaving 10 bases not matched to a gene. V usage is TRBV5-1 and J usage is TRBJ2-1; 9 bases line up with TRBD2. The material was CD4+ T cells from peripheral blood mononuclear cells, obtained in the second trimester of pregnancy. The TCR originated in a female donor in good health, enrolled as a control in a pregnancy study. The CDR3 here is CASYFQAGGDNEQFF. The CDR3 coding sequence is TGCGCCAGCTACTTCCAAGCGGGAGGAGACAATGAGCAGTTCTTC. The whole variable domain, remainder taken from reference TRBV5-1 and TRBJ2-1, is KAGVTQTPRYLIKTRGQQVTLSCSPISGHRSVSWYQQTPGQGLQFLFEYFSETQRNKGNFPGRFSGRQFSNSRSEMNVSTLELGDSALYLCASYFQAGGDNEQFFGPGTRLTVL.